This TCR beta chain was profiled in a study of T cell repertoires in cytomegalovirus infection. The CDR3 loop spans 17 amino acids. The junction had 15 bases not matched to a gene; V was cut back by 6 bases and J by 5 bases. A single record per CDR3 protein comes from TCRdb applying MiXCR to the reads. The sample includes 550,000 to 850,000 distinct CDR3 sequences, 33% of them seen just once. Note on this clonotype: The antigen remains unidentified.

The chain links TRBV12-3 or TRBV12-4 to TRBJ2-2, with 7 bases lining up with TRBD1. The sample was cultured PBMCs, taken from culture after CMV antigen stimulation. This sequence was found in a human donor in good health (CMV status not recorded). Some clones in this sample may be carry-over from other donors' samples. CDR3 region: CASSRHPPGQLTGELFF. The CDR3 DNA reads as TGTGCCAGCAGCCGTCACCCGCCGGGACAGTTAACCGGGGAGCTGTTTTTT.